The rows below give T cell receptor beta chains drawn from one sample of a study of blood T cells in healthy people across ages. TCRdb reanalysed the 5' RACE reads using MiXCR and keeps one entry per CDR3 protein. The repertoire consists of about 1.6 million distinct CDR3 sequences, with roughly 30% occurring once and the leading ten covering about 11%. Sequences were obtained from blood. The source is a woman in her thirties in good health. Both conserved end residues are part of each CDR3. A clone size is listed for some rows: how often the clone was seen (once, few, many), or a class if it is expanded.

>NA|TRBV12-3/TRBV12-4|TRBJ1-4
CASGSKLRGDEKLFF
>few|TRBV6-5|TRBJ2-3
CASSRGKNTDPQYF
>NA|TRBV20-1|TRBJ2-1
CSARKAGGRNEQFF
>few|TRBV11-2|TRBJ2-3
CASSFRVPTDTQYF
>NA|TRBV7-8|TRBJ1-2
CASSLDETSYGHTF
>NA|TRBV5-1|TRBJ1-2
CASSTVIRGRRGYTF
>NA|TRBV27|TRBJ1-6
CASSFLGTGNSPLHF
>few|TRBV20-1|TRBJ2-3
CSASSVHSTDTQYF
>NA|TRBV7-6|TRBJ2-1
CASSVPPYNEQSF
>few|TRBV7-2|TRBJ2-7
CASSPGVAGEQYF